Below are 27 T cell receptor beta chains sequenced from a single sample in a study. TCRdb called the 5' RACE reads again in MiXCR, with one record for every CDR3 protein. The sample records several thousand distinct CDR3 sequences, 69% being singletons. The sequencing input was memory CD4+ T cells sorted from a lymph node. Noted subset: memory CD4+ T cells, CD4+CD45RO+CD25-. The origin of the receptors is a female donor with breast cancer.

V gene TRBV4-2 combines with J gene TRBJ2-2; D call uncertain. Trimming removed 4 bases from V and 2 bases from J, with 8 bases in between. Germline V gene data show CDR1 as LGHNA and CDR2 as YNFKEQ. This CDR3 region has 14 residues. The CDR3 protein is CASSPSLNTGELFF. The DNA for the CDR3 is TGTGCCAGCAGCCCTTCCTTAAACACCGGGGAGCTGTTTTTT.

This sequence joins TRBV20-1 and TRBJ1-6; weak D call: TRBD1 (6 bases). The CDR3 spans 16 residues. CDR1 DFQATT and CDR2 SNEGSKA come from the germline V gene (reference sequence). The V end lost 3 bases, the J end lost 7 bases, and 19 bases lay between the germline ends. For the CDR3, the DNA is TGCAGTGCTAGGGAAGGGGGAGGGGGGGAGAATTCACCCCTCCACTTT. Translated: CSAREGGGGENSPLHF.

V is TRBV7-6 and J is TRBJ1-1; D unclear. Trimming cost V 5 bases and J 7 bases, with 11 bases left between them. The CDR3 runs 12 residues. Germline CDR1 reads SGHVS; CDR2 reads FNYEAQ. The CDR3 nucleotides read TGTGCCAGCAGCCAAAATCGTGGTGAAGCTTTCTTT. Translating gives CASSQNRGEAFF.

The chain joins TRBV7-6 to TRBJ2-2, with 8 bases identical to TRBD2. The CDR3 totals 15 residues. Germline trimming cut 2 bases from V and 5 bases from J; bases unmatched to any gene: 4. CDR1 is SGHVS and CDR2 is FNYEAQ in the germline V gene. The CDR3 is CASSLMGLETGELFF. The DNA for the CDR3 is TGTGCCAGCAGCTTAATGGGACTAGAAACCGGGGAGCTGTTTTTT.

The chain is built from TRBV7-8 and TRBJ2-1, with TRBD2 matching over 12 bases. The CDR3 is 15 residues long. Germline CDR1 reads SGHVS; CDR2 reads FQNEAQ. V lost 5 bases to trimming and J lost 9 bases; unmatched junction nucleotides: 8. CDR3 DNA sequence: TGTGCCAGCAGCCCTCGGACTAGCGGGGTCGCTGAGCAGTTCTTC. Translating it yields CASSPRTSGVAEQFF.

This chain links TRBV12-3 or TRBV12-4 with TRBJ1-5, with D hard to call. This CDR3 is 14 amino acids long. V was shortened by 0 bases and J by 4 bases, with 7 bases between the two germline ends. CDR3 in amino acids: CASSLAGLNQPQHF. DNA for the CDR3: TGTGCCAGCAGTTTAGCAGGGTTAAATCAGCCCCAGCATTTT.

The chain is built from TRBV5-1 and TRBJ2-2, with D perhaps matching TRBD1 (6 bases). V gave up 1 base and J gave up 4 bases, with 20 bases separating them. The germline V gene encodes CDR1 SGHRS and CDR2 YFSETQ. This CDR3 spans 18 amino acids. Here the CDR3 DNA reads TGCGCCAGCAGCTTGTTCCCCCAGGGGTCCTTTATCACCGGGGAGCTGTTTTTT. This encodes CASSLFPQGSFITGELFF. Combining the CDR3 with reference TRBV5-1 and TRBJ2-2 gives the whole variable domain KAGVTQTPRYLIKTRGQQVTLSCSPISGHRSVSWYQQTPGQGLQFLFEYFSETQRNKGNFPGRFSGRQFSNSRSEMNVSTLELGDSALYLCASSLFPQGSFITGELFFGEGSRLTVL.

The chain links TRBV20-1 to TRBJ2-7; D is perhaps TRBD1 (5 bases). There are 12 residues in the CDR3. Germline-derived CDR1 and CDR2 are DFQATT and SNEGSKA (reference sequence). Trimming cost V 6 bases and J 7 bases, with 16 bases left between them. CDR3 in amino acids: CSANPGFGEQYF. DNA for the CDR3: TGCAGTGCCAACCCAGGGTTCGGAGAGCAGTACTTC.

The rearrangement uses TRBV5-1 and TRBJ1-2; a possible D gene is TRBD1 (5 bases). Per germline, CDR1 SGHRS and CDR2 YFSETQ. Trimming stripped 2 bases from V and 4 bases from J, with 15 bases between. The CDR3 runs to 15 residues. CDR3 DNA: TGCGCCAGCAGCTTACTCCGGGACGGCAGCTATGGCTACACCTTC. It codes for CASSLLRDGSYGYTF.

As regards this clonotype: Sequence at one end of the junction differs from germline and may be a read error. The chain uses TRBV20-1 and TRBJ2-5; D call uncertain. Germline V gives CDR1 DFQATT, CDR2 SNEGSKA (reference sequence). CDR3 length equals 10 residues. CDR3 sequence (DNA): TGCGGTGCAAGGATGGAGACCCAGTACTTC. Its protein is CGARMETQYF.

Comments on this clonotype: Its ends do not fully match the called genes, so a read error is possible. V and J are TRBV7-2 and TRBJ2-3; 12 bases map to TRBD2. Germline V lookup: CDR1 SGHTA, CDR2 FQGNSA. This CDR3 comprises 16 residues. CDR3 sequence reads: CVSSLGPSGGAYTQYF. In DNA, the CDR3 is TGCGTCAGCAGCTTAGGTCCTAGCGGGGGGGCGTATACGCAGTATTTT.

In its sample, this clonotype was seen a few times. The V and J genes are TRBV20-1 and TRBJ1-6, with D maybe TRBD1 (5 bases). The V gene lost 0 bases and the J gene lost 7 bases, with 16 bases spanning the gap. This CDR3 has 16 residues. Germline loops: CDR1 DFQATT, CDR2 SNEGSKA (reference sequence). This CDR3 is CSARDASAGNNSPLHF. The CDR3 nucleotides are TGCAGTGCTAGAGATGCGTCAGCAGGGAACAATTCACCCCTCCACTTT.

This clonotype was seen once. In DNA form, the CDR3 reads TGCAGTGCTAGAGATCTGGGGTCCCGGGACACAACCTACGAGCAGTACTTC. It encodes CSARDLGSRDTTYEQYF. This rearrangement joins TRBV20-1 to TRBJ2-7, with D possibly being TRBD1 (6 bases). The CDR3 contains 17 residues. From germline, CDR1 is DFQATT and CDR2 SNEGSKA (reference sequence). The germline V and J ends were trimmed by 0 bases and 2 bases, with 20 bases remaining between them.

For this clonotype: Its ends do not fully match the called genes, so a read error is possible. The chain couples TRBV15 to TRBJ2-1; 7 nucleotides align to TRBD2. The length of the CDR3 is 15 residues. Per germline, CDR1 LNHNV and CDR2 YYDKDF (reference sequence). CDR3 region: CATSRSAGAPNEQFF. The CDR3 region has the DNA TGTGCCACCAGCAGAAGTGCGGGAGCCCCCAATGAGCAATTCTTC.

V is TRBV5-1 and J is TRBJ1-6; D is undetermined. Per the germline V gene, CDR1 is SGHRS and CDR2 is YFSETQ. V dropped 0 bases and J dropped 10 bases, with 8 bases sitting between them. This CDR3 spans 13 amino acids. DNA for the CDR3: TGCGCCAGCAGCTTGGACAGTTGGTCACCCCTCCACTTT. Translating it yields CASSLDSWSPLHF.

A few counts support this clonotype. The chain recombines TRBV6-6 with TRBJ1-6, with D perhaps TRBD1 (6 bases). V lost 5 bases, J lost 10 bases, and 12 bases lay in between. This CDR3 comprises 13 residues. Per the germline V gene, CDR1 is MNHNY and CDR2 is SVGAGI (reference sequence). The CDR3 DNA reads as TGTGCCAGCAGTCCAACAGGGATCTCACCCCTCCACTTT. Its translation: CASSPTGISPLHF.

This clonotype was recorded once. The chain combines TRBV7-2 with TRBJ1-2; no definite D call. Per the germline V gene, CDR1 is SGHTA and CDR2 is FQGNSA. The germline V and J ends were trimmed by 3 bases and 3 bases, with 5 bases remaining between them. The CDR3 runs to 12 residues. This CDR3 reads CASSFSHYGYTF. The CDR3 region has the DNA TGTGCCAGCAGCTTTAGTCACTATGGCTACACCTTC.

The V gene is TRBV12-3 or TRBV12-4, the J gene TRBJ1-6, with unresolved D. There are 13 residues in the CDR3. V was cut by 8 bases and J by 5 bases, with 10 bases left in between. CDR3 bases: TGTGCCAGCTCCATGGCGGATAATTCACCCCTCCACTTT. Its translation is CASSMADNSPLHF.

The chain recombines TRBV20-1 with TRBJ1-1; 8 nucleotides agree with TRBD1. Germline-derived CDR1 and CDR2 are DFQATT and SNEGSKA (reference sequence). The CDR3 extends over 13 amino acids. The V gene end was trimmed by 2 bases and the J gene end by 4 bases; junction bases not matched to a gene: 3. The CDR3 region is CSARQGAGTEAFF. CDR3 nucleotide sequence: TGCAGTGCTAGACAGGGGGCTGGCACTGAAGCTTTCTTT.

The J gene is TRBJ2-5, the V gene TRBV20-1; 14 bases are a match to TRBD2. Germline V gene lookup returns CDR1 DFQATT and CDR2 SNEGSKA (reference sequence). The CDR3 spans 16 residues. The V gene end was trimmed by 6 bases and the J gene end by 2 bases; junction bases not matched to a gene: 8. In nucleotides, the CDR3 is TGCAGTGCCTCGGGGACTAGCGGGGGTGTTCAAGAGACCCAGTACTTC. This sequence encodes CSASGTSGGVQETQYF.

Turning to this clonotype: A read error may produce the germline difference seen at one junction end. The chain uses TRBV5-1 and TRBJ2-3; 13 nucleotides agree with TRBD2. The length of the CDR3 is 17 residues. The germline V gene has CDR1 SGHRS and CDR2 YFSETQ. The CDR3 here is CAGSFNGGLAGADTQYF. CDR3 DNA: TGCGCCGGCAGCTTCAATGGTGGACTAGCGGGGGCAGATACGCAGTATTTT.

The V and J genes are TRBV5-5 and TRBJ1-2; D perhaps matches TRBD1 (5 bases). The CDR3 has 14 residues. Trimming cost V 4 bases and J 4 bases, with 14 bases left between them. Germline CDR1 SGHKS, CDR2 YYEKEE (reference sequence). CDR3 DNA: TGTGCCAGCAGCATATCGACAGCTTCCTATGGCTACACCTTC. Protein sequence: CASSISTASYGYTF.

This clonotype was counted a single time. The V call is TRBV5-1, the J call TRBJ1-1; D might be TRBD1 (6 bases). V shed 6 bases and J shed 2 bases, with 11 bases lying between them. This CDR3 comprises 13 residues. Germline lookup yields CDR1 SGHRS and CDR2 YFSETQ. The CDR3 bases are TGCGCCAGCAAACAGGGAAGAAACACTGAAGCTTTCTTT. The encoded protein is CASKQGRNTEAFF. The variable domain in full, completed from reference TRBV5-1 and TRBJ1-1, reads KAGVTQTPRYLIKTRGQQVTLSCSPISGHRSVSWYQQTPGQGLQFLFEYFSETQRNKGNFPGRFSGRQFSNSRSEMNVSTLELGDSALYLCASKQGRNTEAFFGQGTRLTVV.

With regard to this clonotype: Its ends do not fully match the called genes, so a read error is possible. The J gene is TRBJ2-3, the V gene TRBV7-7; 8 bases align to TRBD2. The CDR3 contains 14 residues. Germline V gene lookup returns CDR1 SSHAT and CDR2 FNYEAQ (reference sequence). The CDR3 DNA is TGTGCTAGCAGCCCGACTAGCGTGGCAGATACGCAGTATTTT. Its translation is CASSPTSVADTQYF. Based on the CDR3 plus reference TRBV7-7 and TRBJ2-3, the full variable domain is GAGVSQSPRYKVTKRGQDVTLRCDPISSHATLYWYQQALGQGPEFLTYFNYEAQPDKSGLPSDRFSAERPEGSISTLTIQRTEQRDSAMYRCASSPTSVADTQYFGPGTRLTVL.

This sequence joins TRBV18 and TRBJ2-7, with TRBD1 identical over 9 bases. The CDR3 spans 16 residues. Germline trimming cut 0 bases from V and 2 bases from J; bases unmatched to any gene: 5. Germline lookup yields CDR1 KGHSH and CDR2 LQKENI. CDR3 region: CASSPPGTGTTYEQYF. CDR3 sequence (DNA): TGTGCCAGCTCACCACCAGGGACAGGGACTACCTACGAGCAGTACTTC.

The chain employs TRBV29-1 and TRBJ1-2; D ambiguous. CDR3 size: 12 residues. With 6 bases removed from V and 6 bases from J, the gap between germline ends came to 14 bases. The germline gives CDR1 SQVTM, CDR2 ANQGSEA. CDR3 sequence reads: CSVSQVEDGYTF. The DNA of the CDR3 is TGCAGCGTCTCCCAGGTGGAGGATGGCTACACCTTC.

The V and J genes are TRBV6-1 and TRBJ1-5; D may be TRBD1 (6 bases). Per germline, CDR1 MNHNS and CDR2 SASEGT. This CDR3 has 14 amino acids. Trimming pared 5 bases from V and 4 bases from J, leaving 12 bases between. CDR3 region: CASSSRGRNQPQHF. The DNA of the CDR3 is TGTGCCAGCAGTTCCAGGGGTCGGAATCAGCCCCAGCATTTT.